This T cell receptor beta chain derives from a study of T-cell memory formation after mild COVID-19. This clonotype has more than one count but fewer than ten. Its antigen remains unidentified. Broader study findings: Later expanders leaned toward CD4+, whereas clones contracting from day 15 to 85 were balanced CD4/CD8.

V was cut by 4 bases and J by 6 bases, with 11 bases left in between. This CDR3 has 13 amino acids. Germline V lookup: CDR1 SGHKS, CDR2 YYEKEE (reference sequence). TCRdb reprocessed the 5' RACE reads with MiXCR, giving one entry per CDR3 protein. The table includes 55,000 to 75,000 distinct CDR3 sequences, 25% to 35% detected once. Sequencing input: PBMCs or a T cell subset sorted from them (not recorded which). The chain carries TRBV5-5 and TRBJ2-1; D gene ambiguous. The clonotype originates from a man younger than 35 who had mild COVID-19 (a few samples of this study predate the infection). Cell type and time point are not known. In nucleotides, the CDR3 is TGTGCCAGCAGCCCCCACGTCGGCAATGAGCAGTTCTTC. It encodes CASSPHVGNEQFF.